The 23 T cell receptor beta chains reported below all come from one sample, sequenced in a study of glioma-infiltrating T cells. TCR alpha and beta CDR3 regions were amplified from RNA using iRepertoire nested multiplex PCR. TCRdb recomputed calls from the multiplex PCR reads with MiXCR, one row per CDR3 protein. The table has around 350,000 distinct CDR3 sequences, roughly 41% seen once. The sample consisted of glioma tissue, nonneoplastic brain tissue, or PBMCs (not recorded which). The receptor source for this set is a human donor with low-grade glioma or glioblastoma, undergoing nonglioma brain surgery, or in good health (not recorded which).

Of note for this clonotype: A much more abundant neighbour one base away suggests this may be a read error. The gene calls are TRBV27 and TRBJ2-7, with TRBD2 matching 7 bases. The V segment lost 5 bases and the J segment 7 bases; nucleotides outside the gene matches: 23. Germline V gives CDR1 MNHEY, CDR2 SMNVEV (reference sequence). The CDR3 sequence is 18 residues long. The CDR3 region is CASSPLSTTSSSYNEQYF. DNA of the CDR3: TGTGCCAGCAGTCCACTCTCCACGACTAGCTCGTCCTACAATGAGCAGTACTTC.

This clonotype was seen more than once but under ten times. Here the CDR3 reads CASSPPGVPDTQYF. The CDR3 bases are TGTGCCAGCAGCCCCCCGGGGGTCCCAGATACGCAGTATTTT. The V call is TRBV4-2, the J call TRBJ2-3; the D gene is possibly TRBD2 (6 bases). The V end was cut by 4 bases, the J end by 4 bases, with 12 bases between. The CDR3 has 14 residues. CDR1 is LGHNA, CDR2 YNFKEQ, per germline.

On this clonotype: A much more abundant neighbour one base away suggests this may be a read error. The chain combines TRBV6-2 or TRBV6-3 with TRBJ2-1; the match to TRBD2 covers 8 bases. The better agreement between TRBJ2-7 and the DNA end casts doubt on the J call. Germline CDR1 is MNHEY and CDR2 is SVGEGT. CDR3 size: 16 residues. The CDR3 DNA reads as TGTGCCAGCAGCCACAGGTTCGGCCTAGCGGGTGCTGAGCAGTACTTC. Its protein product is CASSHRFGLAGAEQYF.

In its sample, this clonotype was seen a few times. The CDR3 DNA is TGTGCCAGCAGTTTACAGGGGGGCTCCTACGAGCAGTACTTC. Translating gives CASSLQGGSYEQYF. This sequence joins TRBV28 and TRBJ2-7, with D possibly being TRBD1 (7 bases). V gave up 2 bases and J gave up 0 bases, with 8 bases separating them. CDR1 is MDHEN and CDR2 is SYDVKM in the germline V gene. The CDR3 spans 14 residues.

Note on this clonotype: This could be a read error, since a much larger clone is one nucleotide away. This chain's CDR3 is CGARLAGGYNEQFF. CDR3 bases: TGCGGTGCTAGGTTAGCGGGAGGGTACAATGAGCAGTTCTTC. The chain combines TRBV20-1 with TRBJ2-1; 11 bases are shared with TRBD2. The CDR3 consists of 14 residues. Germline assignment: CDR1 DFQATT and CDR2 SNEGSKA (reference sequence).

This sequence joins TRBV18 and TRBJ2-3, with D perhaps TRBD2 (6 bases). Trimming cost V 3 bases and J 4 bases, with 14 bases left between them. This CDR3 comprises 15 residues. CDR1 and CDR2 (germline): KGHSH, LQKENI. The CDR3 DNA reads TGTGCCAGCTCACCGGGGATGGGGAGGCCAGATACGCAGTATTTT. This gives the protein CASSPGMGRPDTQYF.

V and J are TRBV27 and TRBJ2-7; 11 bases align to TRBD2. CDR3 length: 16 amino acids. With 5 bases clipped from V and 7 bases from J, the junction kept 13 bases outside the gene matches. Germline CDR1 and CDR2: MNHEY and SMNVEV (reference sequence). The CDR3 sequence is CASSPRTSGRPGEQYF. The CDR3 bases are TGTGCCAGCAGTCCGCGGACTAGCGGGCGGCCCGGGGAGCAGTACTTC.

The sample holds one count of this clonotype. One end of the junction varies from germline; a read error may be responsible. This chain connects TRBV6-2 or TRBV6-3 to TRBJ2-1; 9 bases map to TRBD2. CDR3 length equals 13 residues. Germline V CDR1 and CDR2: MNHEY, SVGEGT. The CDR3 reads CAISQGLAHEQFF. CDR3 coding DNA: TGTGCCATCAGTCAGGGACTAGCCCACGAGCAGTTCTTC.

This clonotype was detected a few times. The chain uses TRBV19 and TRBJ2-3; perhaps D is TRBD1 or TRBD2 (6 bases each). The germline V and J ends were trimmed by 6 bases and 2 bases, with 18 bases remaining between them. The CDR3 extends over 16 amino acids. Germline CDR1 LNHDA, CDR2 SQIVND (reference sequence). CDR3 residues: CASSQYGGQLTDTQYF. The CDR3 bases are TGTGCCAGTAGCCAATACGGGGGACAACTCACAGATACGCAGTATTTT.

This clonotype appeared a single time. One end of the junction is discordant with germline, which a read error may explain. The rearrangement uses TRBV28 and TRBJ1-1, with no clear D. This CDR3 is 13 amino acids long. Germline V gene lookup returns CDR1 MDHEN and CDR2 SYDVKM. CDR3 residues: CASSDSRNTEASF. The CDR3 DNA follows: TGTGCCAGCAGTGATAGCCGGAACACTGAAGCTTCCTTT. Complete variable domain (other parts from reference TRBV28 and TRBJ1-1): DVKVTQSSRYLVKRTGEKVFLECVQDMDHENMFWYRQDPGLGLRLIYFSYDVKMKEKGDIPEGYSVSREKKERFSLILESASTNQTSMYLCASSDSRNTEASFGQGTRLTVV.

About this clonotype itself: The conserved phenylalanine or tryptophan normally closing the CDR3 is absent here, so this likely arose from a read error. V usage is TRBV20-1 and J usage is TRBJ1-5; no clear D gene. Germline lookup yields CDR1 DFQATT and CDR2 SNEGSKA (reference sequence). Trimming removed 2 bases at V and 2 bases at J, with 10 bases between. This CDR3 is 14 amino acids long. CDR3 coding DNA: TGCAGTGCTAGAAGGCGGTTTGGCAATCAGCCCCAGCATCTT. This sequence encodes CSARRRFGNQPQHL.

In this sample, this clonotype turned up many times. The rearrangement links TRBV15 to TRBJ1-4, with a possible D match to TRBD1 (5 bases). V was cut by 1 base and J by 8 bases, with 17 bases left in between. CDR3 length: 16 residues. Per the germline V gene, CDR1 is LNHNV and CDR2 is YYDKDF (reference sequence). CDR3 sequence (DNA): TGTGCCACCAGCAGAGTAAGGGGCTCCGGGGGAGAAAAACTGTTTTTT. Translated: CATSRVRGSGGEKLFF.

This clonotype was seen repeatedly, ten times or more. The rearrangement joins TRBV27 to TRBJ1-5, with unresolved D. Trimming pared 2 bases from V and 7 bases from J, leaving 6 bases between. CDR3 size: 12 residues. From germline, CDR1 is MNHEY and CDR2 SMNVEV (reference sequence). The CDR3 loop reads CASSLLFQPQHF. In DNA, the CDR3 is TGTGCCAGCAGTTTACTGTTCCAGCCCCAGCATTTT.

This clonotype was detected once. The genes are TRBV20-1 and TRBJ1-2; D not resolved. The CDR3 extends over 14 amino acids. With 0 bases removed from V and 4 bases from J, the gap between germline ends came to 12 bases. Germline assignment: CDR1 DFQATT and CDR2 SNEGSKA (reference sequence). This CDR3 reads CSARDGRSLYGYTF. The CDR3 DNA is TGCAGTGCTAGAGATGGCAGGTCCCTCTATGGCTACACCTTC.

Of note for this clonotype: A single base separates this from a much larger clone, so it may be a read error. CDR3 in DNA: TGTGCCAGAAAGCGGAATTTGGTCTCTGGAAACACCATATATTTT. As protein: CARKRNLVSGNTIYF. This chain connects TRBV28 to TRBJ1-3, with no clear D. This CDR3 region has 15 residues. Germline V gene sequence: CDR1 MDHEN, CDR2 SYDVKM. V lost 9 bases and J lost 0, with 15 bases in between.

This clonotype came up a few times. The chain links TRBV12-3 or TRBV12-4 to TRBJ2-5, with 14 positions matching TRBD2. The CDR3 sequence is 15 residues long. Trimming cost V 6 bases and J 3 bases; bases outside gene matches: 3. CDR3 sequence: CASRGGLAGEETQYF. CDR3 in DNA: TGTGCCAGCAGGGGGGGACTAGCGGGAGAAGAGACCCAGTACTTC.

This clonotype was detected a few times. The rearrangement joins TRBV6-6 to TRBJ2-7; 10 bases are a match to TRBD1. Germline CDR1 and CDR2: MNHNY and SVGAGI (reference sequence). This CDR3 region has 16 residues. The V and J ends lost 2 bases and 2 bases, in that order; junction bases with no gene match: 6. The CDR3 loop is CASSYRPGTGAYEQYF. CDR3 DNA: TGTGCCAGCAGTTACCGCCCCGGGACAGGGGCCTACGAGCAGTACTTC.

A note on this clonotype: One end of the junction is discordant with germline, which a read error may explain. V and J are TRBV12-3 or TRBV12-4 and TRBJ2-1; D possibly corresponds to TRBD2 (5 bases). This CDR3 is 16 amino acids long. Written as DNA, the CDR3 is TGTGCCAGCACCCTAAAGGAGGCGGCCGTCTACAATGGGCAGTTCTTC. Translation: CASTLKEAAVYNGQFF.

About this clonotype itself: With a much larger clone just one base away, this may be a read error. V gene TRBV11-3 combines with J gene TRBJ1-1, with no clear D. This CDR3 comprises 17 residues. The germline CDR1 and CDR2 sequences are SGHNT and YENEEA. V lost 5 bases and J lost 0, with 19 bases in between. The CDR3 DNA sequence: TGTGCCAGCAGCAGAGATGAGGGAGCTCCCGTGAACACTGAAGCTTTCTTT. This encodes CASSRDEGAPVNTEAFF.

The rearrangement joins TRBV20-1 to TRBJ2-4, with 7 bases identical to TRBD1. This CDR3 comprises 14 residues. J lost 3 bases, V lost 3 bases, and 5 bases had no gene match. Germline V CDR1 and CDR2: DFQATT, SNEGSKA (reference sequence). CDR3: CSASHRGNKNIQYF. CDR3 nucleotide sequence: TGCAGTGCTAGCCACAGGGGTAACAAAAACATTCAGTACTTC.

This clonotype has only a few counts. This sequence joins TRBV4-1 and TRBJ2-1, with TRBD1 matching 7 bases. The CDR3 runs to 15 residues. The V and J ends lost 5 bases and 4 bases, in that order; junction bases with no gene match: 8. The germline CDR1 and CDR2 sequences are MGHRA and YSYEKL. The CDR3 nucleotides read TGCGCCAGCAGCTCCCGGGACAGTCTGTACAATGAGCAGTTCTTC. As protein: CASSSRDSLYNEQFF.

The V and J genes are TRBV29-1 and TRBJ2-5; TRBD1 is a possible D gene (6 bases). This CDR3 spans 12 amino acids. CDR1 and CDR2 from the germline V gene are SQVTM and ANQGSEA. Trimming removed 7 bases at V and 2 bases at J, with 11 bases between. The CDR3: CSARTVQETQYF. DNA of the CDR3: TGCAGCGCCCGGACAGTGCAAGAGACCCAGTACTTC.

There are a few counts of this clonotype. V is TRBV18 and J is TRBJ2-2; no clear D. Deletions cut 8 bases from V and 0 bases from J, with 13 bases between. Germline CDR1 KGHSH, CDR2 LQKENI. This CDR3 is 15 amino acids long. Here the CDR3 reads CASTRLAANTGELFF. Here the CDR3 DNA reads TGTGCCAGCACCCGACTTGCCGCGAACACCGGGGAGCTGTTTTTT.